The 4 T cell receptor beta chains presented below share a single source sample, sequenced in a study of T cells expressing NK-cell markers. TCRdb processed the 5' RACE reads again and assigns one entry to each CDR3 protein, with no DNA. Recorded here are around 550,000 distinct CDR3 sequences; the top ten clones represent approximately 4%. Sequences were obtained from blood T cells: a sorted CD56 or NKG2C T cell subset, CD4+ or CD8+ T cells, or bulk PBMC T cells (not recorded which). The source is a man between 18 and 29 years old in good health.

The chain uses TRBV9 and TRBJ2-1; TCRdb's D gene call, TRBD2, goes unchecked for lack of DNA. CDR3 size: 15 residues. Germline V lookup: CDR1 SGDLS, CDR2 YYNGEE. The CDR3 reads CASSVAGGPGNEQFF.

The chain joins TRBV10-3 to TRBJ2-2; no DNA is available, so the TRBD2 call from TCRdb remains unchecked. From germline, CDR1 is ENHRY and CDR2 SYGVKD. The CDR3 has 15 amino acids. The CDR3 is CAIMRGDPNTGELFF.

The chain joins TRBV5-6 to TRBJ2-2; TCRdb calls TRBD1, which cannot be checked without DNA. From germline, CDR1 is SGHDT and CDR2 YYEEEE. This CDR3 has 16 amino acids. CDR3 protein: CASSLDRTPGTGELFF.

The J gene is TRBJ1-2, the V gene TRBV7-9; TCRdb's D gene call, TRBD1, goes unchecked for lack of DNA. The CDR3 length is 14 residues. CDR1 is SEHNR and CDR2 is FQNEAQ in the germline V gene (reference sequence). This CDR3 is CASSLGRGARGYTF.